This TCR beta chain emerged from a study of blood T cell repertoires in COVID-19. Overall study: Material from acute and convalescent COVID-19 was sourced from the United States, Italy and Spain. PBMCs, B-cell-depleted T cells, or T cells provided the cDNA or gDNA that made up the material.

Trimming left V 6 bases short and J 4 bases short, with 21 bases between. CDR3 length equals 16 residues. Germline assignment: CDR1 WNHNN and CDR2 SYGVQD (reference sequence). Authors' processing steps: Cell counts per sample came from amplifying reference gene primers. The protocol was immunoSEQ multiplex PCR, while the TCRdb copy is restricted to in-frame clones and leaves out a portion. V and J calls and clone size are those listed in that table; D and trimming were worked out from the DNA. The data show 2,500 to 4,000 clones, roughly nine tenths seen once. Sequenced material: peripheral blood. V is TRBV10-1 and J is TRBJ1-1, with D uncertain. The clonotype was recovered from a human donor with active COVID-19. The donor label of this sample is uncertain. The CDR3 DNA reads TGCGCCAGCAGCCCGCCCGATTGTGCCGGTAGCACTGAAGCTTTCTTT. Protein product: CASSPPDCAGSTEAFF.